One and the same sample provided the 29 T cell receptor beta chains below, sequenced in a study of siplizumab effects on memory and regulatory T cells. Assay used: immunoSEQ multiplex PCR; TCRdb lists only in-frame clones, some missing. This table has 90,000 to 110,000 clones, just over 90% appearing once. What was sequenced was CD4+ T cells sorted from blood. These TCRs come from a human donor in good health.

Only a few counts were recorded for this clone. The CDR3 here is CASSLPPGQYTQYF. CDR3 sequence (DNA): TGTGCCAGCAGCCTACCTCCGGGCCAGTATACGCAGTATTTT. The J gene is TRBJ2-3, the V gene TRBV7-2, with no clear D. Deletions cut 5 bases from V and 7 bases from J, with 16 bases between. Germline CDR1 is SGHTA and CDR2 is FQGNSA. The CDR3 runs 14 residues. Supplemented by reference TRBV7-2 and TRBJ2-3, the full variable domain reads GAGVSQSPSNKVTEKGKDVELRCDPISGHTALYWYRQSLGQGLEFLIYFQGNSAPDKSGLPSDRFSAERTGGSVSTLTIQRTQQEDSAVYLCASSLPPGQYTQYFGPGTRLTVL.

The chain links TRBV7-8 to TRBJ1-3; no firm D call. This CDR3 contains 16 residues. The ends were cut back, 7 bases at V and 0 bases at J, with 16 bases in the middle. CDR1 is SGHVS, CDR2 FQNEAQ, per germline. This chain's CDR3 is CASTKREVFSGNTIYF. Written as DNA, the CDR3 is TGTGCCAGCACCAAAAGGGAGGTTTTCTCTGGAAACACCATATATTTT.

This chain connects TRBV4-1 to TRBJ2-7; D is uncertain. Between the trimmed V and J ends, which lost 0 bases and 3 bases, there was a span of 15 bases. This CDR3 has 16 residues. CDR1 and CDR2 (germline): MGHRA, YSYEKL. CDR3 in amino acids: CASSQDLQWLLYEQYF. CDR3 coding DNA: TGCGCCAGCAGCCAAGATCTTCAGTGGCTCCTCTACGAGCAGTACTTC.

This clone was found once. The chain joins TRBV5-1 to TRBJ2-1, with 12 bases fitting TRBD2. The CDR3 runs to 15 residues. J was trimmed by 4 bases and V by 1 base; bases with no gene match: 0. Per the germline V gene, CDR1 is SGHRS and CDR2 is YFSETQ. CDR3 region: CASSLTSGGYNEQFF. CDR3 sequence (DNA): TGCGCCAGCAGCTTGACTAGCGGGGGGTACAATGAGCAGTTCTTC.

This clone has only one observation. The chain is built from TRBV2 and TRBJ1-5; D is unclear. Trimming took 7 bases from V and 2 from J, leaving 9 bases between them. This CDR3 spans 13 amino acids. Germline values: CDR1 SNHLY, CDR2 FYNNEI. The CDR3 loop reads CASKGQGNQPQHF. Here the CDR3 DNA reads TGTGCCAGCAAGGGCCAGGGCAATCAGCCCCAGCATTTT. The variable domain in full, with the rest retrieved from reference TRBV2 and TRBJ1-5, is EPEVTQTPSHQVTQMGQEVILRCVPISNHLYFYWYRQILGQKVEFLVSFYNNEISEKSEIFDDQFSVERPDGSNFTLKIRSTKLEDSAMYFCASKGQGNQPQHFGDGTRLSIL.

In DNA form, the CDR3 reads TGTGCCAGCAGCCCAGGACCCTCTAGCACAGATACGCAGTATTTT. Translated: CASSPGPSSTDTQYF. This sequence joins TRBV7-3 and TRBJ2-3; D is unresolved. Per germline, CDR1 SGHTA and CDR2 FQGTGA. V lost 5 bases and J lost 0, with 12 bases in between. There are 15 residues in the CDR3. Full variable domain (remainder filled in from reference TRBV7-3 and TRBJ2-3): GAGVSQTPSNKVTEKGKYVELRCDPISGHTALYWYRQSLGQGPEFLIYFQGTGAADDSGLPNDRFFAVRPEGSVSTLKIQRTERGDSAVYLCASSPGPSSTDTQYFGPGTRLTVL.

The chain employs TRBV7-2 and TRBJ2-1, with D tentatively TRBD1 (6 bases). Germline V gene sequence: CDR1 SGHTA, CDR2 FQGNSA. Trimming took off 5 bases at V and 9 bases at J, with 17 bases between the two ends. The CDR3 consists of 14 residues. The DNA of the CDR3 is TGTGCCAGCAGCCCTACCCCAGGGGTCGGTGAGCAGTTCTTC. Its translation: CASSPTPGVGEQFF.

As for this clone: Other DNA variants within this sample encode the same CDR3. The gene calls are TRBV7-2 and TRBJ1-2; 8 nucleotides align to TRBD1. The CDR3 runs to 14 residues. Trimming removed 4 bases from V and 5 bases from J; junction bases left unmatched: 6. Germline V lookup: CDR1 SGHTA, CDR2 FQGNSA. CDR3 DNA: TGTGCCAGCAGCTCATCAGGGGGCTCGTATGGCTACACCTTC. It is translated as CASSSSGGSYGYTF.

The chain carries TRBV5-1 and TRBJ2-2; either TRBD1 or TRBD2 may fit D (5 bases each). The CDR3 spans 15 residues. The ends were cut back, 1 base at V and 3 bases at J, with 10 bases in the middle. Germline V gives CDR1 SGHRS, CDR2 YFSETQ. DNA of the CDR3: TGCGCCAGCAGCTTGTGGGGGACCGACACCGGGGAGCTGTTTTTT. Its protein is CASSLWGTDTGELFF.

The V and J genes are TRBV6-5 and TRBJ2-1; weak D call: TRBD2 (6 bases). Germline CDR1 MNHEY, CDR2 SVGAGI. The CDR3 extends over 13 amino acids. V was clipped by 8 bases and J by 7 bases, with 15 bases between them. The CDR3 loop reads CASARAGGNEQFF. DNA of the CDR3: TGTGCCAGCGCTAGAGCGGGCGGGAATGAGCAGTTCTTC.

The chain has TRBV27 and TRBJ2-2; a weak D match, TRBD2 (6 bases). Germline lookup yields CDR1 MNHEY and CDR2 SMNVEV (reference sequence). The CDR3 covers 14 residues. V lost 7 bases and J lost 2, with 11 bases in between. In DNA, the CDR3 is TGTGCCAGCAAAGCCGGGAGCAACACCGGGGAGCTGTTTTTT. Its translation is CASKAGSNTGELFF.

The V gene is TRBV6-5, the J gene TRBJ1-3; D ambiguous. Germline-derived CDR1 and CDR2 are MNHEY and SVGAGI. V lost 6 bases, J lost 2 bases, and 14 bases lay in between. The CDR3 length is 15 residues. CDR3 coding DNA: TGTGCCAGCAGCCCATTTCGAGGCGCTGGAAACACCATATATTTT. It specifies CASSPFRGAGNTIYF.

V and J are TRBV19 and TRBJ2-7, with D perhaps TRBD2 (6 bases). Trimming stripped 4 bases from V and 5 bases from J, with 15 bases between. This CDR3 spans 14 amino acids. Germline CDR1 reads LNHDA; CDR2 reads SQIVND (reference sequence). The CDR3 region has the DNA TGTGCCAGTAGTACCTTAGCGGACACTAACGAGCAGTACTTC. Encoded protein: CASSTLADTNEQYF.

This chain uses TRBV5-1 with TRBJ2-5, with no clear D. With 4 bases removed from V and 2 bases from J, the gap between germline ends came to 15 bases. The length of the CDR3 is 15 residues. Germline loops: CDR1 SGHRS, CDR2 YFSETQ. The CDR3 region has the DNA TGCGCCAGCAGCCCCGAGGTGGGGATACAAGAGACCCAGTACTTC. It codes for CASSPEVGIQETQYF.

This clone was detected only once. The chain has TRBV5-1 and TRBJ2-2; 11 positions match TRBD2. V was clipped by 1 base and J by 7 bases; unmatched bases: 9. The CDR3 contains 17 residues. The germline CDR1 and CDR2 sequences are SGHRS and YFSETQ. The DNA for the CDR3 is TGCGCCAGCAGCTTGACAATAGCGGGAGGGCCGATCGGGGAGCTGTTTTTT. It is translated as CASSLTIAGGPIGELFF.

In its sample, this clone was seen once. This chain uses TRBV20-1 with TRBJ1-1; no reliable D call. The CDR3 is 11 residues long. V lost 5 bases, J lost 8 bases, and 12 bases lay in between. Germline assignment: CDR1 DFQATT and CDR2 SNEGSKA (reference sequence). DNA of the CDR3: TGCAGTGCTCCCAAGGTCGGCGAAGCTTTCTTT. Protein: CSAPKVGEAFF.

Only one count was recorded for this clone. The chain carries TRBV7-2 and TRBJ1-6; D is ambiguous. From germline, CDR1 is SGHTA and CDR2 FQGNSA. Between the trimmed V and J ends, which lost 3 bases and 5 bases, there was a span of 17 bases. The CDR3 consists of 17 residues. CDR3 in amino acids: CASSFRVAEFHNSPLHF. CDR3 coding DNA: TGTGCCAGCAGCTTCCGGGTTGCGGAGTTCCATAATTCACCCCTCCACTTT.

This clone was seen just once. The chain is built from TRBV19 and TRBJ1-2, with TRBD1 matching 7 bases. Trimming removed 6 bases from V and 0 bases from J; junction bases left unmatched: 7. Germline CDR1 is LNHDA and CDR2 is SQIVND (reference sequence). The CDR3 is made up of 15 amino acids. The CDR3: CASRSTGTANYGYTF. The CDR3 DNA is TGTGCCAGTAGAAGTACCGGGACAGCTAACTATGGCTACACCTTC.

In nucleotides, the CDR3 is TGTGCCAGCAGTGAAAAAGTCAGGGGACCCTATCAGCCCCAGCATTTT. Amino acids: CASSEKVRGPYQPQHF. The chain recombines TRBV6-1 with TRBJ1-5; TRBD1 might be the D (6 bases). CDR3 length equals 16 residues. V lost 2 bases and J 5 bases, leaving 16 bases between the germline ends. CDR1 is MNHNS and CDR2 is SASEGT in the germline V gene.

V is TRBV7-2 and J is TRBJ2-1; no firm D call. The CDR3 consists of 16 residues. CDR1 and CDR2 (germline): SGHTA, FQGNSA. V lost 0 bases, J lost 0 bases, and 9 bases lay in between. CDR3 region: CASSLATGSSYNEQFF. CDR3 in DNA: TGTGCCAGCAGCTTAGCGACCGGCAGCTCCTACAATGAGCAGTTCTTC.

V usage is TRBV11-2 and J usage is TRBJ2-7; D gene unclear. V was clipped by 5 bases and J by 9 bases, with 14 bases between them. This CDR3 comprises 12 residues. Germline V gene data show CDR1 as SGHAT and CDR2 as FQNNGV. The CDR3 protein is CASSPRLTRQYF. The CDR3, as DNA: TGTGCCAGCAGCCCCAGATTAACCAGGCAGTACTTC.

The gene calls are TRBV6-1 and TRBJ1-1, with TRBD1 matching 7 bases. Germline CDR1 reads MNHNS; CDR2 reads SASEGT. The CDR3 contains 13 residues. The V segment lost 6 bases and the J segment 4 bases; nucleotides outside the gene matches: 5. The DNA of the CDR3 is TGTGCCAGCAGGACAGGGTTGGGCACTGAAGCTTTCTTT. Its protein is CASRTGLGTEAFF.

The CDR3 is CASQKLAGGYNEQFF. The CDR3, as DNA: TGTGCCAGCCAGAAACTAGCGGGAGGCTACAATGAGCAGTTCTTC. V and J are TRBV18 and TRBJ2-1, with 12 bases matching TRBD2. J gave up 3 bases and V 8 bases, and 5 bases lay outside the gene matches. Germline V gene sequence: CDR1 KGHSH, CDR2 LQKENI. There are 15 residues in the CDR3.

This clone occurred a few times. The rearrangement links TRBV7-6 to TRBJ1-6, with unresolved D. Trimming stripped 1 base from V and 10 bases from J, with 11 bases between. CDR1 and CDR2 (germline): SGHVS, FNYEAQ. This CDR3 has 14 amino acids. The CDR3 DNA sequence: TGTGCCAGCAGCTTAGAGGGCAGGAGGTCACCCCTCCACTTT. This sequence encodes CASSLEGRRSPLHF.

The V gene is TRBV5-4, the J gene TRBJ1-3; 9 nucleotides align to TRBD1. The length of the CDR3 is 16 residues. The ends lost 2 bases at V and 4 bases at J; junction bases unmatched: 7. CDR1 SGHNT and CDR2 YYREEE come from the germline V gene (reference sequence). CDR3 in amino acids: CASSFIGTGTGNTIYF. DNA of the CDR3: TGTGCCAGCAGCTTTATCGGGACAGGGACGGGAAACACCATATATTTT.

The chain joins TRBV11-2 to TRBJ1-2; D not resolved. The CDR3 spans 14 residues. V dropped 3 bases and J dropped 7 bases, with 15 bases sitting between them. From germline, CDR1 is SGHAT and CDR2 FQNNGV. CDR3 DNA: TGTGCCAGCAGCTTTACCTCCGGAGACCCTGGCTACACCTTC. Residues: CASSFTSGDPGYTF.

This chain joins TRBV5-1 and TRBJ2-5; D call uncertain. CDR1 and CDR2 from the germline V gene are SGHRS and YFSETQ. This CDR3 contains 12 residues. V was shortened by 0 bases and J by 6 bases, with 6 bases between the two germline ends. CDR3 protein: CASSLVSKTQYF. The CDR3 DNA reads TGCGCCAGCAGCTTGGTGAGCAAGACCCAGTACTTC.

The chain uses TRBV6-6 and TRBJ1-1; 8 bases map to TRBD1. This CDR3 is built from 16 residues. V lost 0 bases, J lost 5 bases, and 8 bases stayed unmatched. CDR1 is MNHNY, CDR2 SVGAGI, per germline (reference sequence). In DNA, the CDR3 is TGTGCCAGCAGTTACTCGAGGCAGGGGGCGAAGACTGAAGCTTTCTTT. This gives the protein CASSYSRQGAKTEAFF.

CDR3 nucleotides: TGTGCCTGGAGTGTAGTCGGGCAGGAGCAGTTCTTC. Protein: CAWSVVGQEQFF. This chain uses TRBV30 with TRBJ2-1; D is uncertain. The CDR3 has 12 residues. Germline assignment: CDR1 GTSNPN and CDR2 SVGIG (reference sequence). With 0 bases removed from V and 10 bases from J, the gap between germline ends came to 10 bases.